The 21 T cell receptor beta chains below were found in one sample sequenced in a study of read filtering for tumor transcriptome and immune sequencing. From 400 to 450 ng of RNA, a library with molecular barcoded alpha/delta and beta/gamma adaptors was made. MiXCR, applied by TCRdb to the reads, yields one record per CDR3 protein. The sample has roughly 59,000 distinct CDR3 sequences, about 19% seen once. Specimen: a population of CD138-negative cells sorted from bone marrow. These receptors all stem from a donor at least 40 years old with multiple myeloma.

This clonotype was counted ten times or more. The CDR3 protein is CASRFSPLAEQETQYF. The CDR3 DNA is TGTGCCAGCAGATTTAGCCCCCTAGCGGAACAAGAGACCCAGTACTTC. This rearrangement joins TRBV12-3 or TRBV12-4 to TRBJ2-5; TRBD2 agrees at 7 bases. The ends lost 6 bases at V and 2 bases at J; junction bases unmatched: 12. This CDR3 is built from 16 residues.

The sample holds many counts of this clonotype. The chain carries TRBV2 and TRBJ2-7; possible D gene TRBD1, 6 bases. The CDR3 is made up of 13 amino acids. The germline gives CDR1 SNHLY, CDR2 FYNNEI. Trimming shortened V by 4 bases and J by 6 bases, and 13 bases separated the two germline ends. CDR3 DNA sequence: TGTGCCAGCAGTGTAAACAGGGCAATCGAGCAGTACTTC. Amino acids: CASSVNRAIEQYF. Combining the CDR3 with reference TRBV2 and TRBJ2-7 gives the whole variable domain EPEVTQTPSHQVTQMGQEVILRCVPISNHLYFYWYRQILGQKVEFLVSFYNNEISEKSEIFDDQFSVERPDGSNFTLKIRSTKLEDSAMYFCASSVNRAIEQYFGPGTRLTVT.

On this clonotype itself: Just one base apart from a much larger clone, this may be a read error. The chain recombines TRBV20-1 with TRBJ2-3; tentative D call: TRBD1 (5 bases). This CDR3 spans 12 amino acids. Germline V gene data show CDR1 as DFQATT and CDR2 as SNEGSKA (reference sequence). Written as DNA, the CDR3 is TGCAGCGCTGGACAAAGCACAGATACGCAGTATTTT. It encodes CSAGQSTDTQYF.

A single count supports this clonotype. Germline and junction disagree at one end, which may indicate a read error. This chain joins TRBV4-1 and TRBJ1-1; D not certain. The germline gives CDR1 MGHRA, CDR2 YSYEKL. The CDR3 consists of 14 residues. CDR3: CTSSHTNQNTEAFF. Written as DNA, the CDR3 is TGCACCAGCAGCCACACTAACCAGAACACTGAAGCTTTCTTT.

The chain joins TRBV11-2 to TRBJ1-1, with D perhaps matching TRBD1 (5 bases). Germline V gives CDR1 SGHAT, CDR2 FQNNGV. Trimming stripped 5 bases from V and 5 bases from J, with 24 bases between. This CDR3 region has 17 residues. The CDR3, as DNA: TGTGCCAGCAGCACCCTGAGGCCGGGGCTTAACCTGACTGAAGCTTTCTTT. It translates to CASSTLRPGLNLTEAFF.

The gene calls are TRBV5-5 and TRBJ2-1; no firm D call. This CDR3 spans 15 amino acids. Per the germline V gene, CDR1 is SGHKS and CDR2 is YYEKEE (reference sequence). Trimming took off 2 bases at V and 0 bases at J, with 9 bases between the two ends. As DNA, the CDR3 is TGTGCCAGCAGCTTAGCTCCTTACTCCTACAATGAGCAGTTCTTC. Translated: CASSLAPYSYNEQFF.

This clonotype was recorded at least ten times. In DNA form, the CDR3 reads TGTGCCAGCACCTCGGACCGCTTTGAGCAGTACTTC. Protein: CASTSDRFEQYF. The V and J genes are TRBV11-2 and TRBJ2-7; no clear D. The germline V gene encodes CDR1 SGHAT and CDR2 FQNNGV. This CDR3 contains 12 residues. Trimming removed 7 bases from V and 7 bases from J, with 14 bases in between.

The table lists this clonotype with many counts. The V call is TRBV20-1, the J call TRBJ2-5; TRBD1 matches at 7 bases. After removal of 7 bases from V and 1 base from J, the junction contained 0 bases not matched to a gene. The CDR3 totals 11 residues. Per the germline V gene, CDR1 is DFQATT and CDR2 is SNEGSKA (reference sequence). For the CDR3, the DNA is TGCAGTGGGGACAGCCAAGAGACCCAGTACTTC. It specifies CSGDSQETQYF.

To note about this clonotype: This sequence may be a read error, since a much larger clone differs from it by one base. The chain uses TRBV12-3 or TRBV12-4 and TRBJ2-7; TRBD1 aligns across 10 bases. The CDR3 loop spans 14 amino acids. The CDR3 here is CASRSGTGDYERYF. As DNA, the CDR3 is TGTGCCAGCAGGTCCGGGACAGGGGACTACGAGCGGTACTTC.

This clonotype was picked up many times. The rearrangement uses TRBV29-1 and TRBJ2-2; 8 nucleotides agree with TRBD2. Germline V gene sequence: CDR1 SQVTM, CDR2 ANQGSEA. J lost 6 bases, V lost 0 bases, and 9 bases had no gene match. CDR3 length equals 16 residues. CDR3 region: CSVEDGGLAGAGELFF. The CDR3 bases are TGCAGCGTTGAAGATGGGGGGCTAGCGGGTGCCGGGGAGCTGTTTTTT.

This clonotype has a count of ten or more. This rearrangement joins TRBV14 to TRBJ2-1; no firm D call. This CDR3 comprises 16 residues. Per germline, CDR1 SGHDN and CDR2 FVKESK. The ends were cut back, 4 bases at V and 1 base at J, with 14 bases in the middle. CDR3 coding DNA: TGTGCCAGCAGCCTCTTTATGGACGGATCCTACAATGAGCAGTTCTTC. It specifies CASSLFMDGSYNEQFF. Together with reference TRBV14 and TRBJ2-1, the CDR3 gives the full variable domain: EAGVTQFPSHSVIEKGQTVTLRCDPISGHDNLYWYRRVMGKEIKFLLHFVKESKQDESGMPNNRFLAERTGGTYSTLKVQPAELEDSGVYFCASSLFMDGSYNEQFFGPGTRLTVL.

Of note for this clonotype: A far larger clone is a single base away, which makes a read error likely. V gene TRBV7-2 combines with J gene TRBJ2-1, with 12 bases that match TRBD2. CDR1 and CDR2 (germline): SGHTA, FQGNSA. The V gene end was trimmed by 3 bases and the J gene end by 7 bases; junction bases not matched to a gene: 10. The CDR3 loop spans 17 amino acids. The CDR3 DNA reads TGTGCCAGCAGCTTTGCGCCGAGGACTAGCGGGATTAATGAGCAGTTCTTC. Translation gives CASSFAPRTSGINEQFF.

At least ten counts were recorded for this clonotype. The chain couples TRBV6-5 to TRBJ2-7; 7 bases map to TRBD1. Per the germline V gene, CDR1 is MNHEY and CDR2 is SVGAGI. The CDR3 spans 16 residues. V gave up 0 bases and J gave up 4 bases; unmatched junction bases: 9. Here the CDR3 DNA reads TGTGCCAGCAGTTACTCGGTCCCGGGACAGTCATACGAGCAGTACTTC. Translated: CASSYSVPGQSYEQYF.

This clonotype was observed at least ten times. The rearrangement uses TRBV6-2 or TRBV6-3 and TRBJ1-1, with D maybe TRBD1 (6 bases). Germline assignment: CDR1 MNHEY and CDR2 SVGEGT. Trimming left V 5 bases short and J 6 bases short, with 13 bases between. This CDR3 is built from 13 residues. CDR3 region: CASSPQGKSEAFF. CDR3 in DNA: TGTGCCAGCAGTCCACAGGGAAAATCTGAAGCTTTCTTT.

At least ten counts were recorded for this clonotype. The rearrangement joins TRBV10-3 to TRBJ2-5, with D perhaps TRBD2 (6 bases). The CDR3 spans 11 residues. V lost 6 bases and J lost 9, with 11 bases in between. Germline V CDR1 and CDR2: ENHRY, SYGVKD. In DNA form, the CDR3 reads TGTGCCATCAGCGCCGGGGGACCCCAGTACTTC. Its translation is CAISAGGPQYF.

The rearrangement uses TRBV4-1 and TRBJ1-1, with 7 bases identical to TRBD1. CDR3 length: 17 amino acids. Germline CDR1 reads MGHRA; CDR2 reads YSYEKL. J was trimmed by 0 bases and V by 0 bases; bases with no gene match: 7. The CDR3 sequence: CASSQETRGGMNTEAFF. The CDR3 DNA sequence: TGCGCCAGCAGCCAAGAAACCAGGGGGGGAATGAACACTGAAGCTTTCTTT.

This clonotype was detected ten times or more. The CDR3 region is CSVVRTGSNTEAFF. The CDR3 DNA follows: TGCAGCGTTGTGAGGACAGGGTCGAACACTGAAGCTTTCTTT. This rearrangement joins TRBV29-1 to TRBJ1-1; 8 nucleotides agree with TRBD1. V gave up 4 bases and J gave up 1 base; unmatched junction bases: 5. The germline V gene encodes CDR1 SQVTM and CDR2 ANQGSEA. The CDR3 is made up of 14 amino acids. Together with reference TRBV29-1 and TRBJ1-1, the CDR3 gives the full variable domain: SAVISQKPSRDICQRGTSLTIQCQVDSQVTMMFWYRQQPGQSLTLIATANQGSEATYESGFVIDKFPISRPNLTFSTLTVSNMSPEDSSIYLCSVVRTGSNTEAFFGQGTRLTVV.

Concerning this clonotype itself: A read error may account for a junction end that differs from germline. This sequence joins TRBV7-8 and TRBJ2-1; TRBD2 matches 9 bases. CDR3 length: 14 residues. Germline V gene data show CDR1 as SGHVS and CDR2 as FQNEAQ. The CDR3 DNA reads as TGTACCAGCAGCTTAGCGCTAGCGGGGAATGAGCAGTTCTTC. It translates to CTSSLALAGNEQFF.

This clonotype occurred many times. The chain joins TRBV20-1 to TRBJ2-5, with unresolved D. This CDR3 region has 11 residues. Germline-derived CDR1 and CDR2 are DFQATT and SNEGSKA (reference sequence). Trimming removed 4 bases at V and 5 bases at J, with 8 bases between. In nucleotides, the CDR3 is TGCAGTGCTACCGGACCCGAGACCCAGTACTTC. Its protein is CSATGPETQYF.

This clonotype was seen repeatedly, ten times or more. The CDR3 spells CASSQVARAAQETQYF. The CDR3 DNA reads TGTGCCAGCAGCCAAGTGGCGCGGGCGGCTCAAGAGACCCAGTACTTC. The chain employs TRBV3-1 and TRBJ2-5; weak D call: TRBD2 (5 bases). Trimming took off 1 base at V and 2 bases at J, with 14 bases between the two ends. Germline V gene data show CDR1 as LGHDT and CDR2 as YNNKEL (reference sequence). CDR3 length equals 16 residues.

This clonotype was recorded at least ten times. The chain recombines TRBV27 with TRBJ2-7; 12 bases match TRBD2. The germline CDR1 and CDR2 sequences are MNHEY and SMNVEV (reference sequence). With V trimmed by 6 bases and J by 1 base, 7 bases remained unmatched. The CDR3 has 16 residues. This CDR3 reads CASSGTSGLSSYEQYF. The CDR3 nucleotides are TGTGCCAGCAGCGGGACTAGCGGGCTCTCGTCCTACGAGCAGTACTTC.